Presented here are 12 T cell receptor beta chains from one specimen sequenced in a study of cytomegalovirus exposure and HLA in healthy donors. The PCR used 60 Vbeta and 13 Jbeta primers. The repertoire was sequenced with immunoSEQ multiplex PCR; TCRdb's copy has only in-frame clones and lacks some. The table lists approximately 91,000 clones, 81% of them singletons. The sequencing sample was made of PBMCs. Source of these receptors: a human donor in good health.

This clone was counted a few times. The chain recombines TRBV7-9 with TRBJ1-1; D is unresolved. Per germline, CDR1 SEHNR and CDR2 FQNEAQ (reference sequence). The V and J ends lost 6 bases and 0 bases respectively, with 11 bases between them. This CDR3 region has 14 residues. The CDR3 bases are TGTGCCAGCAGGGAGAGCGGTATGAACACTGAAGCTTTCTTT. It specifies CASRESGMNTEAFF.

This chain joins TRBV13 and TRBJ1-1; 10 bases fit TRBD1. This CDR3 spans 17 amino acids. CDR1 PRHDT and CDR2 FYEKMQ come from the germline V gene (reference sequence). With V trimmed by 5 bases and J by 6 bases, 15 bases remained unmatched. The CDR3 here is CASSTTGTGDFNAEAFF. In nucleotides, the CDR3 is TGTGCCAGCAGCACTACCGGGACAGGGGACTTTAACGCTGAAGCTTTCTTT.

The chain uses TRBV7-9 and TRBJ2-3, with D perhaps TRBD1 (5 bases). This CDR3 has 14 amino acids. Germline CDR1 reads SEHNR; CDR2 reads FQNEAQ (reference sequence). V was shortened by 5 bases and J by 2 bases, with 11 bases between the two germline ends. The CDR3: CASSPRQFTDTQYF. In DNA form, the CDR3 reads TGTGCCAGCAGCCCACGACAGTTCACAGATACGCAGTATTTT.

The chain carries TRBV21-1 and TRBJ2-2; no DNA check was done on the table's D call, TRBD2. TRBV21-1 is labeled a pseudogene. CDR3 length: 17 residues. CDR3 amino acids: CASEAGLAGGNTGELFF. CDR3 DNA sequence: TGTGCCAGCGAGGCGGGACTAGCGGGAGGAAACACCGGGGAGCTGTTTTTT.

This chain links TRBV4-2 with TRBJ2-3, with D perhaps matching TRBD2 (5 bases). CDR3 length equals 14 residues. Germline values: CDR1 LGHNA, CDR2 YNFKEQ. V lost 1 base, J lost 6 bases, and 11 bases lay in between. The CDR3, as DNA: TGTGCCAGCAGCCAAGGGGGTGGCGGGGATACGCAGTATTTT. This encodes CASSQGGGGDTQYF.

This chain connects TRBV2 to TRBJ2-1; D is possibly TRBD1 (6 bases). CDR1 SNHLY and CDR2 FYNNEI come from the germline V gene. The V end was cut by 9 bases, the J end by 2 bases, with 14 bases between. The CDR3 consists of 14 residues. The CDR3 region is CARGGGRTYNEQFF. CDR3 bases: TGTGCCAGAGGGGGTGGACGGACCTACAATGAGCAGTTCTTC.

This clone has a single count. J is TRBJ2-1 and V is TRBV5-1, with TRBD2 matching 10 bases. Germline assignment: CDR1 SGHRS and CDR2 YFSETQ. The CDR3 spans 15 residues. Trimming took 4 bases from V and 7 from J; bases not matched to a gene: 8. The DNA for the CDR3 is TGCGCCAGCAGCCCTAGCGGGAGCCTCGGTAATGAGCAGTTCTTC. Translating gives CASSPSGSLGNEQFF.

The rearrangement joins TRBV7-8 to TRBJ2-1, with a possible D match to TRBD2 (5 bases). CDR1 and CDR2 (germline): SGHVS, FQNEAQ. The CDR3 contains 17 residues. The V end was cut by 3 bases, the J end by 7 bases, with 22 bases between. The CDR3 DNA follows: TGTGCCAGCAGCTTTCCTAACCCTAGGACCTCGGGAAATGAGCAGTTCTTC. Encoded protein: CASSFPNPRTSGNEQFF.

The table lists this clone with a count of one. The chain links TRBV2 to TRBJ2-3; TRBD1 matches 10 bases. The CDR3 has 16 residues. V was clipped by 6 bases and J by 1 base; unmatched bases: 7. Per germline, CDR1 SNHLY and CDR2 FYNNEI. CDR3 in DNA: TGTGCCAGCAGCCCCGGGACAGGGGTCCGCACAGATACGCAGTATTTT. It codes for CASSPGTGVRTDTQYF.

This clone has just a few counts. The chain recombines TRBV6-5 with TRBJ1-1; a weak D match, TRBD1 (6 bases). The germline V gene encodes CDR1 MNHEY and CDR2 SVGAGI. V gave up 0 bases and J gave up 5 bases, with 10 bases separating them. The CDR3 extends over 14 amino acids. For the CDR3, the DNA is TGTGCCAGCAGTTACTCCGTCCAGGGGACTGAAGCTTTCTTT. Its translation is CASSYSVQGTEAFF.

The chain joins TRBV7-6 to TRBJ1-4, with 8 bases that match TRBD1. The CDR3 runs 16 residues. Losses at the gene ends were 4 bases for V and 0 bases for J; bases not matched to a gene: 4. Germline V gives CDR1 SGHVS, CDR2 FNYEAQ. The CDR3 reads CASSYGQGATNEKLFF. In DNA form, the CDR3 reads TGTGCCAGCAGCTACGGACAGGGAGCAACTAATGAAAAACTGTTTTTT.

The chain carries TRBV6-5 and TRBJ2-7, with a possible D match to TRBD1 (5 bases). V was clipped by 0 bases and J by 3 bases, with 12 bases between them. Germline-derived CDR1 and CDR2 are MNHEY and SVGAGI. This CDR3 comprises 15 residues. CDR3 in amino acids: CASSYSPGLNYEQYF. The CDR3, as DNA: TGTGCCAGCAGTTACTCCCCAGGGCTTAACTACGAGCAGTACTTC.